The 14 T cell receptor beta chains reported below all come from one sample, sequenced in a study of cytomegalovirus exposure and HLA in healthy donors. PCR used 60 Vbeta primers and 13 Jbeta primers. TCRdb's copy holds only in-frame clones and misses some; the assay was immunoSEQ multiplex PCR. The sample's table shows more than 45,000 clones. The source material was PBMCs. The source of these receptors is a male donor in good health and CMV-seronegative.

The J gene is TRBJ2-7, the V gene TRBV4-2; D is perhaps TRBD1 (5 bases). The CDR3 contains 18 residues. Trimming left V 0 bases short and J 3 bases short, with 21 bases between. Germline values: CDR1 LGHNA, CDR2 YNFKEQ. In DNA, the CDR3 is TGTGCCAGCAGCCAAGATCCCTCATCAGGGCGGCTACTCTACGAGCAGTACTTC. Its protein product is CASSQDPSSGRLLYEQYF.

The CDR3 DNA reads as TGTGCCAGCAGCTTGGACAGTCCCCTCTCTGGAAACACCATATATTTT. This gives the protein CASSLDSPLSGNTIYF. The chain is built from TRBV5-6 and TRBJ1-3; D remains unclear. Germline V gene sequence: CDR1 SGHDT, CDR2 YYEEEE. V was pared by 0 bases and J by 0 bases, with 10 bases between. This CDR3 has 16 residues. Full variable domain (rest looked up from reference TRBV5-6 and TRBJ1-3): DAGVTQSPTHLIKTRGQQVTLRCSPKSGHDTVSWYQQALGQGPQFIFQYYEEEERQRGNFPDRFSGHQFPNYSSELNVNALLLGDSALYLCASSLDSPLSGNTIYFGEGSWLTVV.

The CDR3 loop reads CASGPGGTLGEQYF. CDR3 in DNA: TGTGCTAGTGGTCCAGGCGGGACCCTCGGCGAGCAGTACTTC. This sequence joins TRBV12-5 and TRBJ2-7, with D maybe TRBD2 (6 bases). Germline V gene sequence: CDR1 LGHNT, CDR2 FRNRAP. The CDR3 extends over 14 amino acids. The germline V and J ends were trimmed by 5 bases and 6 bases, with 17 bases remaining between them.

The chain recombines TRBV5-4 with TRBJ2-5, with 9 bases identical to TRBD2. Germline V CDR1 and CDR2: SGHNT, YYREEE (reference sequence). The CDR3 is 14 residues long. Trimming cost V 0 bases and J 5 bases; bases outside gene matches: 2. CDR3 sequence (DNA): TGTGCCAGCAGCTTGGCCCTAGCGGGGGAGACCCAGTACTTC. Translation gives CASSLALAGETQYF.

The V call is TRBV30, the J call TRBJ2-3; maybe TRBD1 (6 bases). The CDR3 has 14 residues. The germline V and J ends were trimmed by 2 bases and 3 bases, with 12 bases remaining between them. CDR1 is GTSNPN and CDR2 is SVGIG in the germline V gene (reference sequence). CDR3 sequence: CAWSTQGRTDTQYF. CDR3 DNA: TGTGCCTGGAGTACGCAGGGGAGAACAGATACGCAGTATTTT.

V and J are TRBV6-5 and TRBJ2-7, with D unclear. Looked up from germline, CDR1 is MNHEY and CDR2 is SVGAGI. V was cut by 7 bases and J by 10 bases, with 17 bases left in between. CDR3 length equals 12 residues. The CDR3 DNA is TGTGCCAGCACTCCGACCGGCGGATTACAGTACTTC. It is translated as CASTPTGGLQYF.

This chain uses TRBV25-1 with TRBJ2-1; 7 bases map to TRBD2. The germline CDR1 and CDR2 sequences are MGHDK and SYGVNS. The CDR3 length is 16 residues. V lost 5 bases to trimming and J lost 0 bases; unmatched junction nucleotides: 7. The CDR3 DNA reads as TGTGCCAGCAGTAGTGGGGGGGGGAGCTCCTACAATGAGCAGTTCTTC. Translated: CASSSGGGSSYNEQFF.

The V and J genes are TRBV11-2 and TRBJ2-7; D is undetermined. Germline CDR1 reads SGHAT; CDR2 reads FQNNGV. The CDR3 spans 14 residues. V was clipped by 4 bases and J by 0 bases, with 10 bases between them. The DNA for the CDR3 is TGTGCCAGCAGCTCACTAATACGCTCCTACGAGCAGTACTTC. It yields the protein CASSSLIRSYEQYF.

The chain employs TRBV2 and TRBJ2-7, with a weak D call TRBD1 (6 bases). V lost 0 bases and J lost 5, with 14 bases in between. This CDR3 region has 15 residues. Germline V gives CDR1 SNHLY, CDR2 FYNNEI. CDR3 bases: TGTGCCAGCAGTGAAGCGCCTGAGGGGGTTCACGAGCAGTACTTC. It translates to CASSEAPEGVHEQYF.

This chain uses TRBV6-5 with TRBJ1-1; 9 nucleotides line up with TRBD1. Germline V CDR1 and CDR2: MNHEY, SVGAGI. The CDR3 runs 15 residues. V gave up 4 bases and J gave up 7 bases; unmatched junction bases: 10. CDR3 loop: CASSSPGQGLIEAFF. In nucleotides, the CDR3 is TGTGCCAGCAGTTCTCCGGGACAGGGATTGATTGAAGCTTTCTTT.

The rearrangement joins TRBV20-1 to TRBJ1-6; D remains unclear. CDR3 length: 11 residues. Trimming removed 6 bases at V and 14 bases at J, with 14 bases between. CDR1 and CDR2 (germline): DFQATT, SNEGSKA (reference sequence). CDR3 DNA sequence: TGCAGTGCCAGTACGTCGCGGGCCCTCCACTTT. It is translated as CSASTSRALHF.

The CDR3: CASSLSGTGNTIYF. In nucleotides, the CDR3 is TGTGCCAGCAGCTTGTCGGGGACTGGAAACACCATATATTTT. The chain employs TRBV5-4 and TRBJ1-3; D gene unclear. Between the trimmed V and J ends, which lost 1 base and 2 bases, there was a span of 7 bases. Germline CDR1 SGHNT, CDR2 YYREEE (reference sequence). This CDR3 has 14 residues.

This sequence joins TRBV5-1 and TRBJ2-3; TRBD1 aligns across 9 bases. This CDR3 contains 16 residues. Per the germline V gene, CDR1 is SGHRS and CDR2 is YFSETQ. The trim removed 0 bases at V and 3 bases at J, leaving 5 bases unmatched. The CDR3 nucleotides are TGCGCCAGCAGCTTGGGGACAGGGGAGGGAACAGATACGCAGTATTTT. Its protein is CASSLGTGEGTDTQYF.

The genes are TRBV6-1 and TRBJ1-4; D uncertain. The CDR3 totals 16 residues. V was cut by 4 bases and J by 0 bases, with 12 bases left in between. CDR1 is MNHNS and CDR2 is SASEGT in the germline V gene. This chain's CDR3 is CASSGGSGSTNEKLFF. CDR3 sequence (DNA): TGTGCCAGCAGTGGCGGCAGCGGATCAACTAATGAAAAACTGTTTTTT.